The rows below give T cell receptor beta chains drawn from one sample of a study of T cell responses to AZD1222 COVID-19 vaccine. Generated by immunoSEQ multiplex PCR, the TCRdb table keeps only in-frame clones and is missing some. The sample includes around 100,000 clones, roughly nine tenths of them seen just once. Specimen: peripheral blood, collected on day 0 of AZD1222 vaccination. Source of these receptors: an adult in good health. The CDR3 runs from the conserved cysteine through the conserved F or W. The order of the fields is J gene, V gene, D gene, CDR3 length, clone size, CDR3 protein, CDR3 DNA. The D gene is left open where the match is weak. Size is omitted from some rows. Given values are once, few, many or a class for expanded clones.

J: TRBJ2-1; V: TRBV6-5; D: TRBD1; length: 15; size: .; CDR3: CASSYRQGAHNEQFF; DNA: TGTGCCAGCAGTTACCGACAGGGGGCCCACAATGAGCAGTTCTTC
J: TRBJ2-5; V: TRBV5-6; D: .; length: 14; size: .; CDR3: CASSSLTGQETQYF; DNA: TGTGCCAGCAGCTCGCTAACCGGCCAAGAGACCCAGTACTTC
J: TRBJ1-2; V: TRBV28; D: .; length: 15; size: .; CDR3: CASSFLPAGSGSYTF; DNA: TGTGCCAGCAGTTTCCTTCCTGCAGGGAGTGGAAGCTACACCTTC
J: TRBJ1-6; V: TRBV7-8; D: TRBD1; length: 16; size: .; CDR3: CASSPDRDSYNSPLHF; DNA: TGTGCCAGCAGCCCAGACAGGGACTCCTATAATTCACCCCTCCACTTT
J: TRBJ1-4; V: TRBV2; D: .; length: 13; size: .; CDR3: CASSLRWGEKLFF; DNA: TGTGCCAGCAGTCTTCGGTGGGGTGAAAAACTGTTTTTT
J: TRBJ2-7; V: TRBV28; D: .; length: 13; size: once; CDR3: CATQGTHSYEQYF; DNA: TGTGCCACCCAGGGGACGCACTCCTACGAGCAGTACTTC
J: TRBJ1-1; V: TRBV2; D: .; length: 17; size: .; CDR3: CASSISGGSKWWTEAFF; DNA: TGTGCCAGCAGCATCTCGGGGGGCTCTAAATGGTGGACTGAAGCTTTCTTT
J: TRBJ2-2; V: TRBV7-3; D: TRBD1; length: 15; size: .; CDR3: CASSSQGDNTGELFF; DNA: TGTGCCAGCAGCTCCCAGGGGGACAACACCGGGGAGCTGTTTTTT
J: TRBJ1-6; V: TRBV5-1; D: TRBD1; length: 14; size: .; CDR3: CASSLGTGSSPLHF; DNA: TGCGCCAGCAGCTTAGGGACAGGATCGTCACCCCTCCACTTT
J: TRBJ1-1; V: TRBV7-8; D: TRBD1; length: 14; size: .; CDR3: CASSSMTGGTEAFF; DNA: TGTGCCAGCAGCTCGATGACAGGGGGCACTGAAGCTTTCTTT
J: TRBJ1-5; V: TRBV30; D: .; length: 16; size: .; CDR3: CAWSVDGGVSNQPQHF; DNA: TGTGCCTGGAGTGTGGATGGGGGTGTTAGCAATCAGCCCCAGCATTTT
J: TRBJ2-1; V: TRBV24-1; D: TRBD1; length: 16; size: .; CDR3: CATSDQTGGAHNEQFF; DNA: TGTGCCACCAGTGATCAGACAGGGGGCGCGCACAATGAGCAGTTCTTC
J: TRBJ2-5; V: TRBV3-1/TRBV3-2; D: .; length: 15; size: .; CDR3: CASSQSGLPTETQYF; DNA: TGTGCCAGCAGCCAATCGGGACTTCCCACGGAGACCCAGTACTTC
J: TRBJ2-4; V: TRBV6-2/TRBV6-3; D: .; length: 11; size: .; CDR3: CASSYMNIQYF; DNA: TGTGCCAGCAGTTATATGAACATTCAGTACTTC
J: TRBJ1-2; V: TRBV7-2; D: .; length: 15; size: .; CDR3: CASSIQTRANYGYTF; DNA: TGTGCCAGCAGCATCCAAACTAGGGCTAACTATGGCTACACCTTC
J: TRBJ1-1; V: TRBV28; D: TRBD1; length: 15; size: .; CDR3: CASSPGTGRFTEAFF; DNA: TGTGCCAGCAGTCCCGGGACAGGGAGATTCACTGAAGCTTTCTTT
J: TRBJ1-5; V: TRBV5-1; D: .; length: 14; size: .; CDR3: CASSPTGGRQPQHF; DNA: TGCGCCAGCAGCCCTACGGGGGGCAGACAGCCCCAGCATTTT
J: TRBJ1-5; V: TRBV2; D: .; length: 14; size: few; CDR3: CASSEGSNNQPQHF; DNA: TGTGCCAGCAGTGAGGGGTCAAACAATCAGCCCCAGCATTTT
J: TRBJ1-2; V: TRBV4-3; D: .; length: 14; size: .; CDR3: CASSQEVLNYGYTF; DNA: TGCGCCAGCAGCCAAGAGGTCCTTAACTATGGCTACACCTTC
J: TRBJ1-1; V: TRBV5-4; D: .; length: 15; size: .; CDR3: CASSLDGRGNTEAFF; DNA: TGTGCCAGCAGCTTGGACGGCAGGGGGAACACTGAAGCTTTCTTT
J: TRBJ1-5; V: TRBV2; D: .; length: 15; size: .; CDR3: CASSGSGDGNQPQHF; DNA: TGTGCCAGCAGTGGAAGTGGGGACGGCAATCAGCCCCAGCATTTT
J: TRBJ2-5; V: TRBV7-9; D: .; length: 11; size: .; CDR3: CASSPSGTQYF; DNA: TGTGCCAGCAGCCCCTCTGGAACCCAGTACTTC
J: TRBJ1-5; V: TRBV27; D: .; length: 14; size: once; CDR3: CASSLSRLNQPQHF; DNA: TGTGCCAGCAGTTTATCGCGTCTAAATCAGCCCCAGCATTTT
J: TRBJ2-1; V: TRBV7-9; D: .; length: 12; size: .; CDR3: CASSLSQGGQFF; DNA: TGTGCCAGCAGTTTGAGCCAGGGAGGACAGTTCTTC
J: TRBJ1-2; V: TRBV4-3; D: .; length: 15; size: few; CDR3: CASSYQRAGSYGYTF; DNA: TGCGCCAGCAGCTATCAAAGGGCCGGGAGCTATGGCTACACCTTC
J: TRBJ2-3; V: TRBV6-2/TRBV6-3; D: TRBD1; length: 14; size: .; CDR3: CASSYAQGAGTQYF; DNA: TGTGCCAGCAGTTACGCACAGGGGGCGGGTACGCAGTATTTT
J: TRBJ2-3; V: TRBV30; D: TRBD1; length: 14; size: .; CDR3: CAWSQGVGTDTQYF; DNA: TGTGCCTGGAGTCAGGGGGTTGGCACAGATACGCAGTATTTT
J: TRBJ2-1; V: TRBV5-1; D: TRBD1; length: 16; size: .; CDR3: CASSLEGGQGIDEQFF; DNA: TGCGCCAGCAGCTTGGAGGGGGGACAGGGCATCGATGAGCAGTTCTTC
J: TRBJ1-1; V: TRBV6-5; D: .; length: 10; size: .; CDR3: CASPCTEAFF; DNA: TGTGCCAGCCCGTGCACTGAAGCTTTCTTT
J: TRBJ2-1; V: TRBV6-5; D: TRBD1; length: 16; size: .; CDR3: CASSYSGQGAYNEQFF; DNA: TGTGCCAGCAGTTACTCTGGACAGGGGGCCTACAATGAGCAGTTCTTC
J: TRBJ1-4; V: TRBV5-1; D: TRBD1; length: 14; size: .; CDR3: CASSPGGHDEKLFF; DNA: TGCGCCAGCAGCCCAGGGGGGCATGATGAAAAACTGTTTTTT
J: TRBJ1-1; V: TRBV18; D: .; length: 16; size: once; CDR3: CASSPNFDPRGTEAFF; DNA: TGTGCCAGCTCACCAAATTTCGACCCCCGGGGCACTGAAGCTTTCTTT
J: TRBJ2-5; V: TRBV11-1; D: TRBD2; length: 16; size: .; CDR3: CASSQYMRGGRETQYF; DNA: TGTGCCAGCAGCCAGTACATGCGGGGCGGGAGGGAGACCCAGTACTTC
J: TRBJ1-3; V: TRBV7-2; D: TRBD1; length: 16; size: .; CDR3: CASSLQQGASGNTIYF; DNA: TGTGCCAGCAGCCTCCAACAGGGGGCCTCTGGAAACACCATATATTTT
J: TRBJ1-5; V: TRBV6-6; D: .; length: 16; size: .; CDR3: CASSYHRAPSNQPQHF; DNA: TGTGCCAGCAGTTACCATCGGGCCCCGTCTAATCAGCCCCAGCATTTT
J: TRBJ1-1; V: TRBV19; D: TRBD1; length: 14; size: .; CDR3: CASSTGQGRTEAFF; DNA: TGTGCCAGTAGTACCGGACAGGGGCGAACCGAAGCTTTCTTT
J: TRBJ2-7; V: TRBV7-2; D: TRBD2; length: 14; size: .; CDR3: CASSGGLSSYEQYF; DNA: TGTGCCAGTTCGGGGGGGCTGAGCTCCTACGAGCAGTACTTC
J: TRBJ1-3; V: TRBV7-6; D: .; length: 19; size: .; CDR3: CASSKPPVGGTGSGNTIYF; DNA: TGTGCCAGCAGCAAGCCACCAGTGGGGGGGACTGGGTCTGGAAACACCATATATTTT
J: TRBJ2-1; V: TRBV7-2; D: .; length: 15; size: once; CDR3: CASSLSSGNYNEQFF; DNA: TGTGCCAGCAGCTTGAGTAGCGGAAACTACAATGAGCAGTTCTTC
J: TRBJ2-1; V: TRBV10-3; D: TRBD2; length: 21; size: .; CDR3: CAISESPGTSGGSSSYNEQFF; DNA: TGTGCCATCAGTGAGTCCCCCGGGACTAGCGGGGGTTCAAGCTCCTACAATGAGCAGTTCTTC
J: TRBJ1-6; V: TRBV7-3; D: .; length: 16; size: .; CDR3: CASSLRGWDKNSPLHF; DNA: TGTGCCAGCAGCTTAAGGGGGTGGGATAAAAATTCACCCCTCCACTTT
J: TRBJ2-3; V: TRBV29-1; D: TRBD2; length: 13; size: .; CDR3: CSGGRAGTDTQYF; DNA: TGCAGCGGCGGGAGGGCCGGCACAGATACGCAGTATTTT
J: TRBJ2-7; V: TRBV6-5; D: TRBD1; length: 15; size: .; CDR3: CASSYPVRQGWEQYF; DNA: TGTGCCAGCAGTTACCCAGTAAGACAGGGGTGGGAGCAGTACTTC
J: TRBJ1-6; V: TRBV28; D: .; length: 17; size: .; CDR3: CASSLYGQGRDGSPLHF; DNA: TGTGCCAGCAGTTTATATGGGCAGGGCCGTGACGGTTCACCCCTCCACTTT
J: TRBJ1-1; V: TRBV3-1/TRBV3-2; D: TRBD1; length: 13; size: .; CDR3: CASSTRTGAEAFF; DNA: TGTGCCAGCAGCACCCGGACAGGGGCTGAAGCTTTCTTT
J: TRBJ1-5; V: TRBV23-1; D: .; length: 17; size: .; CDR3: CASSQSDKYSSNQPQHF; DNA: TGCGCCAGCAGTCAATCGGATAAGTACAGTAGCAATCAGCCCCAGCATTTT
J: TRBJ1-1; V: TRBV20-1; D: .; length: 11; size: .; CDR3: CSARDQVEAFF; DNA: TGCAGTGCTAGAGATCAGGTTGAAGCTTTCTTT
J: TRBJ1-5; V: TRBV7-8; D: TRBD1; length: 14; size: .; CDR3: CASSLQGANQPQHF; DNA: TGTGCCAGCAGCTTACAGGGGGCGAATCAGCCCCAGCATTTT
J: TRBJ2-6; V: TRBV5-1; D: .; length: 17; size: .; CDR3: CASSLVPGRSGANVLTF; DNA: TGCGCCAGCAGCTTGGTTCCCGGGCGGTCTGGGGCCAACGTCCTGACTTTC
J: TRBJ2-1; V: TRBV3-1/TRBV3-2; D: .; length: 16; size: once; CDR3: CASSQDPGASYNEQFF; DNA: TGTGCCAGCAGCCAAGATCCGGGGGCCTCCTACAATGAGCAGTTCTTC
J: TRBJ2-3; V: TRBV6-6; D: .; length: 14; size: .; CDR3: CASRRDSDTDTQYF; DNA: TGTGCCAGCAGAAGGGACTCGGACACAGATACGCAGTATTTT
J: TRBJ1-3; V: TRBV7-7; D: .; length: 14; size: once; CDR3: CASSPGVSGNTIYF; DNA: TGTGCCAGCAGCCCGGGGGTCTCCGGAAACACCATATATTTT
J: TRBJ1-3; V: TRBV28; D: .; length: 14; size: .; CDR3: CASSLGGTGNTIYF; DNA: TGTGCCAGCAGTTTGGGGGGGACTGGAAACACCATATATTTT
J: TRBJ2-7; V: TRBV7-6; D: .; length: 11; size: .; CDR3: CASSTSVEQYF; DNA: TGTGCCAGCAGCACCTCAGTCGAGCAGTACTTC